This T cell receptor beta chain was sequenced in a study of T cells after yellow fever vaccination. The CDR3 loop spans 18 amino acids. After removal of 4 bases from V and 2 bases from J, the junction contained 13 bases not matched to a gene. Germline CDR1 and CDR2: SGHRS and YFSETQ. One entry per CDR3 protein results from TCRdb running MiXCR on the 5' RACE reads. This sample has more than 300,000 distinct CDR3 sequences, with approximately 7% found just once. The V and J genes are TRBV5-1 and TRBJ1-2, with 11 positions matching TRBD1. The receptor's source is a man aged 18 to 29 who received the YFV17D yellow fever vaccine. Sequences were derived from PBMCs, sampled 35 to 50 days after the first yellow fever vaccination. In DNA, the CDR3 is TGCGCCAGCAGCCCCCCTACCGTCGGGGACAGGGGGAACTATGGCTACACCTTC. As protein: CASSPPTVGDRGNYGYTF.